Below are 22 T cell receptor beta chains sequenced from a single sample in a study of T cell repertoires in cytomegalovirus infection. MiXCR, applied by TCRdb to the reads, yields one record per CDR3 protein. The sample has some 800,000 distinct CDR3 sequences, about 28% seen once. Their specific antigens are unknown. Material: cultured CD8+ T cells from PBMCs, obtained from culture after CMV antigen stimulation. The receptors derive from a human donor in good health (CMV status not recorded). Some clones in this sample may be carry-over from other donors' samples.

This rearrangement joins TRBV10-2 to TRBJ2-1; tentative D call: TRBD1 (5 bases). The CDR3 has 15 residues. Per germline, CDR1 WSHSY and CDR2 SAAADI. The V and J ends lost 3 bases and 5 bases respectively, with 14 bases between them. For the CDR3, the DNA is TGCGCCAGCAGTGACTTGGCAGGGCCGGACAATGAGCAGTTCTTC. It encodes CASSDLAGPDNEQFF.

This clonotype has a count of ten or more. The rearrangement uses TRBV12-3 or TRBV12-4 and TRBJ2-7; D not resolved. Trimming cost V 3 bases and J 2 bases, with 5 bases left between them. The CDR3 is 12 amino acids. The CDR3 sequence: CASSLLTYEQYF. The CDR3 region has the DNA TGTGCCAGCAGTTTGTTAACCTACGAGCAGTACTTC.

Details on this clonotype: An end of the junction differs from the germline gene, which may be a read error. This sequence joins TRBV7-8 and TRBJ1-1; D is unclear. Germline CDR1 SGHVS, CDR2 FQNEAQ. The CDR3 is 12 residues long. CDR3 region: CASSLMITVAFF. DNA of the CDR3: TGTGCCAGCAGCTTAATGATCACTGTAGCTTTCTTT.

The chain joins TRBV5-1 to TRBJ2-3; D may be TRBD2 (6 bases). Trimming took 4 bases from V and 5 from J, leaving 20 bases between them. The germline gives CDR1 SGHRS, CDR2 YFSETQ. The CDR3 totals 16 residues. CDR3 nucleotides: TGCGCCAGCAGCCCCCCCCCCGGGAGCGAGAAAGATACGCAGTATTTT. It specifies CASSPPPGSEKDTQYF.

This clonotype was detected ten times or more. This chain uses TRBV27 with TRBJ1-4; the D is unclear. Per germline, CDR1 MNHEY and CDR2 SMNVEV (reference sequence). Deletions cut 2 bases from V and 0 bases from J, with 4 bases between. This CDR3 comprises 14 residues. The CDR3 loop reads CASSLRPTNEKLFF. DNA of the CDR3: TGTGCCAGCAGTTTACGACCAACTAATGAAAAACTGTTTTTT.

The chain employs TRBV27 and TRBJ2-7; maybe TRBD2 (5 bases). V dropped 0 bases and J dropped 1 base, with 7 bases sitting between them. CDR1 and CDR2 (germline): MNHEY, SMNVEV (reference sequence). The CDR3 runs 14 residues. Written as DNA, the CDR3 is TGTGCCAGCAGTTTATCGACGGGGTCCTACGAGCAGTACGTC. This gives the protein CASSLSTGSYEQYV.

This rearrangement joins TRBV27 to TRBJ1-2, with D possibly being TRBD1 (6 bases). V lost 6 bases and J lost 6, with 8 bases in between. Germline-derived CDR1 and CDR2 are MNHEY and SMNVEV (reference sequence). This CDR3 region has 11 residues. The CDR3 coding sequence is TGTGCCAGCAGGGGGGGGCATGGCTACACCTTC. It specifies CASRGGHGYTF.

This clonotype was seen just once. J is TRBJ1-2 and V is TRBV19; D might be TRBD1 (5 bases). This CDR3 contains 14 residues. Germline values: CDR1 LNHDA, CDR2 SQIVND (reference sequence). Trimming cost V 6 bases and J 8 bases, with 19 bases left between them. CDR3 amino acids: CASSPSGRGRGYTF. The CDR3 bases are TGTGCCAGTAGCCCCAGTGGTCGGGGCCGAGGCTACACCTTC.

This chain uses TRBV7-9 with TRBJ1-1; TRBD1 agrees at 7 bases. This CDR3 has 16 residues. Germline V lookup: CDR1 SEHNR, CDR2 FQNEAQ (reference sequence). V shed 0 bases and J 3 bases; nucleotides not matched to a gene: 7. The CDR3 reads CASSLALRQGDTEAFF. Written as DNA, the CDR3 is TGTGCCAGCAGCTTAGCCCTACGACAGGGTGACACTGAAGCTTTCTTT.

This clonotype was detected a few times. The V and J genes are TRBV11-2 and TRBJ2-5; no clear D gene. Trimming shortened V by 5 bases and J by 0 bases, and 4 bases separated the two germline ends. Germline V gives CDR1 SGHAT, CDR2 FQNNGV. The CDR3 covers 12 residues. The CDR3 spells CASSRYQETQYF. Here the CDR3 DNA reads TGTGCCAGCAGCCGCTACCAAGAGACCCAGTACTTC.

The chain uses TRBV7-9 and TRBJ1-1; D gene ambiguous. Looked up from germline, CDR1 is SEHNR and CDR2 is FQNEAQ (reference sequence). The CDR3 is 15 residues long. V lost 4 bases to trimming and J lost 3 bases, with 15 bases between them. The CDR3 is CASSSTTTGDTEAFF. CDR3 nucleotides: TGTGCCAGCAGCTCAACGACTACCGGGGACACTGAAGCTTTCTTT. The variable domain in full, completed from reference TRBV7-9 and TRBJ1-1, reads DTGVSQNPRHKITKRGQNVTFRCDPISEHNRLYWYRQTLGQGPEFLTYFQNEAQLEKSRLLSDRFSAERPKGSFSTLEIQRTEQGDSAMYLCASSSTTTGDTEAFFGQGTRLTVV.

The V gene is TRBV6-2 or TRBV6-3, the J gene TRBJ1-2; D possibly corresponds to TRBD1 (5 bases). Germline lookup yields CDR1 MNHEY and CDR2 SVGEGT. The V end was cut by 0 bases, the J end by 2 bases, with 10 bases between. The CDR3 loop spans 15 amino acids. CDR3 sequence (DNA): TGTGCCAGCAGTTACTCCGGCAGGGCCAACTATGGCTACACCTTC. Its protein product is CASSYSGRANYGYTF.

This clonotype was detected a few times. Relative to the germline gene, one junction end is altered; a read error may explain this. The chain joins TRBV7-7 to TRBJ1-5, with 8 bases matching TRBD1. The CDR3 loop spans 19 amino acids. Germline V CDR1 and CDR2: SSHAT, FNYEAQ (reference sequence). The CDR3 protein is CASSVCRQGLGNSNQPQHF. Written as DNA, the CDR3 is TGTGCTAGCAGCGTCTGTAGACAGGGGTTAGGAAATAGCAATCAGCCCCAGCATTTT.

The rearrangement links TRBV20-1 to TRBJ1-2; perhaps TRBD1 as D (6 bases). The germline V gene encodes CDR1 DFQATT and CDR2 SNEGSKA (reference sequence). Between the trimmed V and J ends, which lost 5 bases and 6 bases, there was a span of 22 bases. The CDR3 is 15 residues long. CDR3 region: CSAGTWQAVLDGYTF. In DNA form, the CDR3 reads TGCAGTGCTGGGACATGGCAGGCCGTTTTGGATGGCTACACCTTC.

This clonotype was detected only a few times. J is TRBJ2-1 and V is TRBV10-3, with TRBD1 as a possible D gene (6 bases). The CDR3 contains 13 residues. Germline V lookup: CDR1 ENHRY, CDR2 SYGVKD. The V end was cut by 7 bases, the J end by 1 base, with 8 bases between. The CDR3 here is CAINGQSYNEQFF. The CDR3 DNA reads TGTGCCATCAATGGACAGTCCTACAATGAGCAGTTCTTC.

This chain uses TRBV7-9 with TRBJ1-1; D unclear. Trimming shortened V by 8 bases and J by 6 bases, and 22 bases separated the two germline ends. Per the germline V gene, CDR1 is SEHNR and CDR2 is FQNEAQ (reference sequence). The CDR3 spans 15 residues. The CDR3 region is CASLGVVGFMAEAFF. Written as DNA, the CDR3 is TGTGCCAGCCTGGGAGTGGTCGGGTTTATGGCTGAAGCTTTCTTT.

The chain links TRBV6-2 or TRBV6-3 to TRBJ2-5, with D perhaps assigned TRBD1 or TRBD2 (6 bases each). The CDR3 totals 16 residues. Deletions cut 5 bases from V and 4 bases from J, with 20 bases between. In germline, CDR1 is MNHEY, CDR2 SVGEGT. CDR3 residues: CASSPGQLMGGETQYF. CDR3 DNA: TGTGCCAGCAGTCCGGGACAACTCATGGGGGGAGAGACCCAGTACTTC.

This clonotype was seen only a few times. The rearrangement links TRBV6-2 or TRBV6-3 to TRBJ1-1; a possible D gene is TRBD1 (5 bases). Deletions cut 5 bases from V and 5 bases from J, with 15 bases between. The length of the CDR3 is 14 residues. Germline-derived CDR1 and CDR2 are MNHEY and SVGEGT. CDR3 sequence reads: CASSRVVGGTEAFF. DNA for the CDR3: TGTGCCAGCAGTAGAGTAGTCGGGGGTACTGAAGCTTTCTTT.

This clonotype was observed at least ten times. This chain connects TRBV7-8 to TRBJ2-1, with 10 bases matching TRBD2. The CDR3 covers 20 residues. The germline gives CDR1 SGHVS, CDR2 FQNEAQ. V gave up 5 bases and J gave up 6 bases; unmatched junction bases: 22. The CDR3 nucleotides are TGTGCCAGCAGCACCAGCGGGGGGGCCGGTTGGTCACGCTTCGGCAATGAGCAGTTCTTC. Protein: CASSTSGGAGWSRFGNEQFF.

This chain links TRBV7-8 with TRBJ2-1; D is undetermined. Between the trimmed V and J ends, which lost 5 bases and 2 bases, there was a span of 13 bases. The CDR3 extends over 15 amino acids. Per the germline V gene, CDR1 is SGHVS and CDR2 is FQNEAQ. CDR3 amino acids: CASSIPGTPYNEQFF. CDR3 coding DNA: TGTGCCAGCAGCATCCCAGGTACCCCCTACAATGAGCAGTTCTTC.

The gene calls are TRBV19 and TRBJ2-7; D is perhaps TRBD2 (6 bases). Between the trimmed V and J ends, which lost 5 bases and 6 bases, there was a span of 20 bases. The CDR3 contains 15 residues. Germline CDR1 and CDR2: LNHDA and SQIVND (reference sequence). CDR3 protein: CASSVSRRGMGEQYF. CDR3 in DNA: TGTGCCAGTAGTGTGAGTAGGCGGGGAATGGGCGAGCAGTACTTC.

The gene calls are TRBV2 and TRBJ2-7; D is tentatively TRBD1 or TRBD2 (5 bases each). This CDR3 is built from 16 residues. Per germline, CDR1 SNHLY and CDR2 FYNNEI. The ends were cut back, 1 base at V and 0 bases at J, with 13 bases in the middle. CDR3: CASSEGAWDGSYEQYV. CDR3 nucleotides: TGTGCCAGCAGTGAAGGAGCTTGGGACGGCTCCTACGAGCAGTACGTC.